The 2 T cell receptor beta chains below were found in one sample sequenced in a study of CD8 T cells in Susac syndrome. With random hexamers, about 0.5 to 1 ug RNA was reverse transcribed. MiXCR was run by TCRdb on the immunoSEQ multiplex PCR reads, yielding one entry per CDR3 protein. The table lists about 120,000 distinct CDR3 sequences, 94% of them singletons. The source material was CD4+ T cells from PBMCs. These receptors originate from a human donor in good health.

CDR3 DNA sequence: TGTGCCAGTAGTATAGAACACCGCCAAGAGACCCAGTACTTC. This gives the protein CASSIEHRQETQYF. The chain couples TRBV19 to TRBJ2-5, with D unclear. The V end lost 0 bases, the J end lost 1 base, and 6 bases lay between the germline ends. This CDR3 comprises 14 residues. CDR1 is LNHDA and CDR2 is SQIVND in the germline V gene (reference sequence).

This chain uses TRBV25-1 with TRBJ1-2, with 8 bases that match TRBD1. This CDR3 has 13 residues. Germline CDR1 is MGHDK and CDR2 is SYGVNS. V lost 5 bases to trimming and J lost 4 bases; unmatched junction nucleotides: 3. The CDR3 nucleotides read TGTGCCAGCAGTCGGACAGGGCTCTATGGCTACACCTTC. This codes for CASSRTGLYGYTF.